The clone carrying this TCR beta chain was seen a handful of times. Antigen specificity is unknown. This sample was included in a study of T cell responses to AZD1222 COVID-19 vaccine. Study as a whole: Second doses that came at about 4 or about 12 weeks were put together.

Only in-frame clones appear in the TCRdb table, and some are missing; sequencing was by immunoSEQ multiplex PCR. The sample has approximately 92,000 clones; around 93% are singletons. Germline lookup yields CDR1 LGHDT and CDR2 YNNKEL (reference sequence). This CDR3 is built from 14 residues. Trimming took 5 bases from V and 1 from J, leaving 8 bases between them. Study findings and constraints: Clonal diversity was possibly underestimated, and white British individuals and females predominated among donors. In the spike-specific TCR repertoire, nearly half reportedly target unmutated variant regions.

This TCR came from an adult in good health. The chain is built from TRBV3-1 (or the pseudogene TRBV3-2) and TRBJ2-2; D remains ambiguous. The material was peripheral blood, obtained on day 0 of AZD1222 vaccination. In DNA form, the CDR3 reads TGTGCCAGCAGCGGCACGGTGAACACCGGGGAGCTGTTTTTT. Translating gives CASSGTVNTGELFF.